This T cell receptor (beta chain) was captured in a study of blood T cells in healthy people across ages. Points from the study as a whole: Roughly linear age-related decline in beta diversity appeared, significant by age around 42.

Healthy Caucasian individuals from Russia aged roughly 6 to 90 served as donors. Approximately 9 milliliters was the volume of peripheral blood drawn from each donor. Primed by a sample-barcoded 5' primer and a J-beta primer mix, a second PCR proceeded for about 7 to 11 cycles. TCRdb processed the 5' RACE reads anew with MiXCR; each CDR3 protein has one entry. The table includes about 1.1 million distinct CDR3 sequences, roughly two fifths detected once. Trimming left V 5 bases short and J 4 bases short, with 14 bases between. Per the germline V gene, CDR1 is SQVTM and CDR2 is ANQGSEA. The CDR3 has 13 residues. This clonotype was seen ten or more times. Its antigen is currently unknown.

The clonotype comes from a man between 18 and 35 years old in good health. Sequencing was done on a sample of blood. This chain joins TRBV29-1 and TRBJ1-2; D may be TRBD1 (5 bases). Here the CDR3 reads CSVPPTASYGYTF. As DNA, the CDR3 is TGCAGCGTTCCCCCGACAGCGAGCTATGGCTACACCTTC. Complete variable domain (other parts from reference TRBV29-1 and TRBJ1-2): SAVISQKPSRDICQRGTSLTIQCQVDSQVTMMFWYRQQPGQSLTLIATANQGSEATYESGFVIDKFPISRPNLTFSTLTVSNMSPEDSSIYLCSVPPTASYGYTFGSGTRLTVV.